These T cell receptor beta chains were read from a single sample in a study of naive and memory T cell subsets. TCRdb analysed the UMI-ligation and nested PCR reads with MiXCR anew, one entry per CDR3 protein. Of 20,000 to 25,000 distinct CDR3 sequences in the sample, 5.5% to 7.5% were seen once. Sequencing was performed on skin, taken from a tuberculin skin test site. Receptor source: an adult in good health. The CDR3 runs from the conserved cysteine through the conserved F or W. Fields, in order: clone size, J gene, V gene, D gene, CDR3 DNA, CDR3 protein. D genes are given only for firm matches. Only some rows state a clone size, as once, few, many or a class for expanded clones.

>few|TRBJ2-7|TRBV5-4|.
TGTGCCAGCAGCTTGGCAGGGACCGAGCAGTACTTC
CASSLAGTEQYF
>few|TRBJ1-1|TRBV25-1|.
TGTGCCAGCAACGTCGGGGTAGGTAACGCTGAAGCTTTCTTT
CASNVGVGNAEAFF
>many|TRBJ2-2|TRBV5-1|TRBD1
TGCGCCAGCAGCTCGGACAGGGCCACCGGGGAGCTGTTTTTT
CASSSDRATGELFF
>many|TRBJ2-5|TRBV15|.
TGTGCCACCAGCAGAGGGCAGCACCAAGAGACCCAGTACTTC
CATSRGQHQETQYF
>many|TRBJ2-6|TRBV2|TRBD1
TGTGCCAGCAGTGAGCAAGGGGGCACTGGGGCCAACGTCCTGACTTTC
CASSEQGGTGANVLTF
>many|TRBJ2-1|TRBV29-1|.
TGCAGCGTACCACGGGTTTACTCCTACAATGAGCAGTTCTTC
CSVPRVYSYNEQFF
>few|TRBJ2-1|TRBV20-1|TRBD2
TGCAGTGCTAGAGGACTAGCGGACGGAGCCTACAATGAGCAGTTCTTC
CSARGLADGAYNEQFF
>many|TRBJ2-6|TRBV5-4|.
TGTGCCAGCCAGGGTGCGGGGGCCAACGTCCTGACTTTC
CASQGAGANVLTF
>few|TRBJ2-6|TRBV5-8|.
TGTGCCAGCAGCGGCGGACAGATGGCTGGGGCCAACGTCCTGACTTTC
CASSGGQMAGANVLTF
>many|TRBJ2-7|TRBV23-1|.
TGCGCCAGCAGGGCGTCCCGCTACGAGCAGTACTTC
CASRASRYEQYF
>many|TRBJ1-5|TRBV12-3/TRBV12-4|.
TGTGCCAGCAGATCCGGGACCGATCAGCCCCAGCATTTT
CASRSGTDQPQHF
>.|TRBJ1-1|TRBV20-1|.
TGCAGTGCTACTCAAAGGGACACTGAAGCTTTCTTT
CSATQRDTEAFF
>.|TRBJ1-1|TRBV6-2/TRBV6-3|.
TGTGCCAGTAATCTCCCTGGGGGGTTAAGGAACACTGAAGCTTTCTTT
CASNLPGGLRNTEAFF
>.|TRBJ2-5|TRBV20-1|.
TGCAGTGCTAGGCCGGGGGATTTATTTGAGACCCAGTACTTC
CSARPGDLFETQYF
>medium-sized|TRBJ2-3|TRBV4-1|.
TGCGCCAGCAGGTCGACGCCGGCAGGTTCGGATACGCAGTATTTT
CASRSTPAGSDTQYF
>many|TRBJ2-5|TRBV7-2|.
TGTGCCAGCAGCGCCAACTTGAAATGGTTCCAAGAGACCCAGTACTTC
CASSANLKWFQETQYF
>many|TRBJ2-1|TRBV20-1|.
TGCAGTGCTAGACCCGCGCCCGACGCCCCGCAGTTCTTC
CSARPAPDAPQFF
>medium-sized|TRBJ2-5|TRBV19|.
TGTGCCAGTAGTACTCATGACAGGATCACGGAGACCCAGTACTTC
CASSTHDRITETQYF
>many|TRBJ2-1|TRBV20-1|.
TGCAGTGCTGCGGGCTCCAGCTCCTACAATGAGCAGTTCTTC
CSAAGSSSYNEQFF
>many|TRBJ2-1|TRBV20-1|TRBD2
TGCAGTGATGGGGTTAGCGGGAGTAATGAGCAGTTCTTC
CSDGVSGSNEQFF
>few|TRBJ1-1|TRBV6-2/TRBV6-3|TRBD1
TGTGCCAGCAGTTACTATGGACAGGGGAACACTGAAGCTTTCTTT
CASSYYGQGNTEAFF
>.|TRBJ1-6|TRBV4-3|.
TGCGCCAGCAGCCAGGCAAGCTTTACGGCAAATTCACCCCTCCACTTT
CASSQASFTANSPLHF
>.|TRBJ1-1|TRBV5-4|.
TGTGCCAGCAGCATGGGGGGTTTCGGAACTGAAGCTTTCTTT
CASSMGGFGTEAFF
>many|TRBJ1-1|TRBV4-3|TRBD1
TGCGCCAGCAGCCAAGATTACGGGACAGCGAACACTGAAGCTTTCTTT
CASSQDYGTANTEAFF
>many|TRBJ2-7|TRBV30|.
TGTGCCTGGAGCCTAACCCGGACAAGCGAGCAGTACTTC
CAWSLTRTSEQYF
>many|TRBJ2-7|TRBV7-8|.
TGTGCCAGCAGCTTGGGAGGGGCGGGGGCGCATCTTCCCTACGAGCAGTACTTC
CASSLGGAGAHLPYEQYF
>many|TRBJ2-1|TRBV7-2|.
TGTGCCAGCAGCTCCCCGGCTAGTCGTAGGTCGAGCTCCTACAATGAGCAGTTCTTC
CASSSPASRRSSSYNEQFF
>few|TRBJ2-3|TRBV20-1|.
TGCAGTGCTCCGAGAGCAGATACGCAGTATTTT
CSAPRADTQYF
>.|TRBJ2-7|TRBV6-5|.
TGTGCCAGCAGTTACTCGGCCAGCTACGAGCAGTACTTC
CASSYSASYEQYF
>medium-sized|TRBJ2-1|TRBV20-1|.
TGCAGTGCACTAGTGAATTCCTTCTACAATGAGCAGTTCTTC
CSALVNSFYNEQFF
>.|TRBJ2-2|TRBV11-2|.
TGTGCCAGCAGCTTAGAGGCGGCCCGGGAGCTGTTTTTT
CASSLEAARELFF
>many|TRBJ1-1|TRBV6-1|.
TGTGCCAGCAGACTTGGTGTGGGTAACACTGAAGCTTTCTTT
CASRLGVGNTEAFF
>many|TRBJ2-2|TRBV7-2|.
TGTGCCAGCAGGGCCGATTGGGACACCGGGGAGCTGTTTTTT
CASRADWDTGELFF
>few|TRBJ1-2|TRBV30|TRBD1
TGTGCCTGGTTAGCTGCAGGGGGATATGGCTACACCTTC
CAWLAAGGYGYTF